Below, 2 T cell receptor beta chains from the same sample are listed, as sequenced in a study of cytomegalovirus exposure and HLA in healthy donors. 13 Jbeta primers and 60 Vbeta primers were used for the PCR. Some clones are missing from TCRdb's copy, which holds only in-frame ones; the method was immunoSEQ multiplex PCR. This table has about 150,000 clones, around 72% appearing once. The material sequenced was PBMCs. The receptors derive from a man aged 35 to 55 in good health and CMV-seronegative.

In DNA, the CDR3 is TGCAGCGTTGGAACTAGCGGGGGGTTCACAGATACGCAGTATTTT. Encoded protein: CSVGTSGGFTDTQYF. The rearrangement joins TRBV29-1 to TRBJ2-3; 12 nucleotides line up with TRBD2. V shed 4 bases and J 2 bases; nucleotides not matched to a gene: 4. The length of the CDR3 is 15 residues. CDR1 and CDR2 from the germline V gene are SQVTM and ANQGSEA.

The V and J genes are TRBV7-2 and TRBJ2-4; 7 positions match TRBD2. V dropped 5 bases and J dropped 7; count of bases not matched to a gene: 14. CDR3 size: 16 residues. Germline CDR1 is SGHTA and CDR2 is FQGNSA. The CDR3 DNA sequence: TGTGCCAGCAGCCTCTCCCCCGGGACTACATGGAACATTCAGTACTTC. Protein: CASSLSPGTTWNIQYF.